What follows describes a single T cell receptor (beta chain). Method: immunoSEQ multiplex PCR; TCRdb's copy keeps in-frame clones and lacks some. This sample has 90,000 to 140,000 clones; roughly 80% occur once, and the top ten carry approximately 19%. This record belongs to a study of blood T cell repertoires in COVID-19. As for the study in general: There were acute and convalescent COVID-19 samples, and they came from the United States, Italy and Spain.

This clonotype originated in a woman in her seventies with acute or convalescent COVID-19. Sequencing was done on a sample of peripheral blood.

For the CDR3, the DNA is TGTGCCAGCAGTTATCTACAGGCTGCCCTGTTTTTT. This gives the protein CASSYLQAALFF. The chain joins TRBV6-6 to TRBJ1-4; D is perhaps TRBD1 (5 bases). V lost 3 bases and J lost 14, with 13 bases in between. This CDR3 has 12 amino acids. From germline, CDR1 is MNHNY and CDR2 SVGAGI (reference sequence).